This T cell receptor (beta chain) was captured by sequencing in a study of response to subunit inactivated influenza vaccine. Study-wide results and limits: New T cells are recruited in small numbers by each seasonal influenza vaccination, according to the authors' suggestion.

MiXCR was run by TCRdb on the RT-PCR reads, yielding one entry per CDR3 protein. The data hold over 750,000 distinct CDR3 sequences, with 20% to 25% observed a single time. The CDR3 sequence is 15 residues long. Losses at the gene ends were 4 bases for V and 4 bases for J; bases not matched to a gene: 7. Germline values: CDR1 LGHNA, CDR2 YSLEER. To note about this clonotype: Its specificity is not known.

The V and J genes are TRBV4-3 and TRBJ2-3; TRBD1 agrees at 8 bases. The TCR sequence derives from a man in his forties or fifties who received an inactivated influenza vaccine. The specimen was PBMCs from blood, collected roughly 5 days after vaccination. The CDR3 DNA reads as TGCGCCAGCAGCCGACTCCAGGGGGCCTCAGATACGCAGTATTTT. Amino acid sequence: CASSRLQGASDTQYF.